The 16 T cell receptor beta chains listed next were all sequenced from one sample in a study of T-cell memory formation after mild COVID-19. TCRdb reprocessed the 5' RACE reads via MiXCR and lists one record per CDR3 protein. The profile shows about 340,000 distinct CDR3 sequences, under 15% of them singletons. The sequenced sample was PBMCs or a T cell subset sorted from them (not recorded which). These receptors originate from a man aged 18 to 29 who had mild COVID-19 (a few samples of this study predate the infection). Cell type and time point are not known.

This chain uses TRBV29-1 with TRBJ1-1; a possible D gene is TRBD1 (6 bases). The CDR3 loop spans 12 amino acids. Between the trimmed V and J ends, which lost 6 bases and 0 bases, there was a span of 8 bases. Germline V lookup: CDR1 SQVTM, CDR2 ANQGSEA. CDR3 protein: CSVRQVNTEAFF. In DNA form, the CDR3 reads TGCAGCGTACGACAGGTGAACACTGAAGCTTTCTTT.

This clonotype occurred many times. The chain combines TRBV12-3 or TRBV12-4 with TRBJ1-3; D not certain. V was cut by 3 bases and J by 4 bases, with 4 bases left in between. The CDR3 covers 12 residues. The CDR3 sequence: CASSLGGNTIYF. In DNA, the CDR3 is TGTGCCAGCAGTTTGGGCGGAAACACCATATATTTT.

This clonotype was recorded a few times. This chain uses TRBV24-1 with TRBJ1-1; TRBD1 agrees at 8 bases. The CDR3 sequence is 17 residues long. Trimming cost V 4 bases and J 11 bases; bases outside gene matches: 20. The germline gives CDR1 KGHDR, CDR2 SFDVKD. CDR3: CATSDSRMVTGAQRAFF. Here the CDR3 DNA reads TGTGCCACCAGTGACTCTCGGATGGTGACAGGGGCCCAGAGGGCTTTCTTT.

This clonotype was seen a few times. This sequence joins TRBV14 and TRBJ1-1; D perhaps matches TRBD1 (6 bases). This CDR3 has 15 amino acids. V dropped 0 bases and J dropped 4 bases, with 12 bases sitting between them. CDR1 SGHDN and CDR2 FVKESK come from the germline V gene. CDR3: CASSQESGARTEAFF. The CDR3 region has the DNA TGTGCCAGCAGCCAAGAATCGGGGGCGCGCACTGAAGCTTTCTTT.

The V and J genes are TRBV7-2 and TRBJ2-2, with D perhaps TRBD1 or TRBD2 (6 bases each). CDR3 length: 16 amino acids. Germline values: CDR1 SGHTA, CDR2 FQGNSA. Trimming shortened V by 0 bases and J by 4 bases, and 12 bases separated the two germline ends. CDR3 protein: CASSLAGGSATGELFF. CDR3 nucleotides: TGTGCCAGCAGCTTAGCGGGGGGCTCTGCCACCGGGGAGCTGTTTTTT.

This clonotype appeared many times. The chain uses TRBV4-3 and TRBJ2-1; the D gene is possibly TRBD2 (6 bases). The CDR3 contains 14 residues. CDR1 LGHNA and CDR2 YSLEER come from the germline V gene. Between the trimmed V and J ends, which lost 8 bases and 0 bases, there was a span of 11 bases. The CDR3 protein is CASSRDSSYNEQFF. CDR3 DNA: TGCGCCAGCTCCCGGGACTCCTCCTACAATGAGCAGTTCTTC.

The chain's CDR3 is CASSSDRGQVTGELFF. Written as DNA, the CDR3 is TGTGCCAGCTCATCGGACAGGGGGCAGGTCACCGGGGAGCTGTTTTTT. The V and J genes are TRBV18 and TRBJ2-2; 11 bases map to TRBD1. Losses at the gene ends were 5 bases for V and 4 bases for J; bases not matched to a gene: 6. The CDR3 has 16 residues. Looked up from germline, CDR1 is KGHSH and CDR2 is LQKENI.

This clonotype was seen a handful of times. The chain employs TRBV11-2 and TRBJ2-1; TRBD1 matches 7 bases. This CDR3 region has 13 residues. The V gene's germline CDR1 is SGHAT and CDR2 FQNNGV. J was trimmed by 5 bases and V by 7 bases; bases with no gene match: 5. The DNA for the CDR3 is TGTGCCAGCAATTTAGGGACAGACAATGAGCAGTTCTTC. Translated, it gives CASNLGTDNEQFF.

The table lists this clonotype with a few counts. The chain joins TRBV15 to TRBJ1-5; 12 nucleotides align to TRBD1. Germline V gene data show CDR1 as LNHNV and CDR2 as YYDKDF (reference sequence). The CDR3 loop spans 17 amino acids. Trimming at V came to 2 bases and at J to 4 bases, leaving 6 bases not matched to a gene. CDR3 in amino acids: CATSRPPGQGANQPQHF. CDR3 bases: TGTGCCACCAGCAGACCTCCGGGACAGGGGGCTAATCAGCCCCAGCATTTT.

This chain connects TRBV7-9 to TRBJ2-2; 8 bases map to TRBD1. The germline gives CDR1 SEHNR, CDR2 FQNEAQ (reference sequence). There are 17 residues in the CDR3. The J segment lost 3 bases and the V segment lost 5 bases, leaving 11 bases of the junction unmatched. CDR3 nucleotides: TGTGCCAGCAGCCCTCGAAGACAGGGGTACGACACCGGGGAGCTGTTTTTT. Protein: CASSPRRQGYDTGELFF.

This chain uses TRBV6-2 or TRBV6-3 with TRBJ1-1, with unresolved D. CDR1 is MNHEY, CDR2 SVGEGT, per germline. The V gene lost 4 bases and the J gene lost 1 base, with 16 bases spanning the gap. This CDR3 region has 16 residues. In DNA, the CDR3 is TGTGCCAGCAGTTGGAGTCTGAGCAGGCCGAACACTGAAGCTTTCTTT. Its translation: CASSWSLSRPNTEAFF.

The V gene is TRBV6-6, the J gene TRBJ1-2; possible D gene TRBD1, 5 bases. Trimming removed 5 bases at V and 6 bases at J, with 10 bases between. Looked up from germline, CDR1 is MNHNY and CDR2 is SVGAGI (reference sequence). The length of the CDR3 is 12 residues. The CDR3 DNA follows: TGTGCCAGCAGTGCAAACAGGAATGGCTACACCTTC. Encoded protein: CASSANRNGYTF.

This clonotype was found a few times. The rearrangement joins TRBV11-2 to TRBJ2-3, with 9 bases identical to TRBD2. CDR1 SGHAT and CDR2 FQNNGV come from the germline V gene. The CDR3 is 16 amino acids. The trim removed 5 bases at V and 2 bases at J, leaving 8 bases unmatched. The CDR3, as DNA: TGTGCCAGCAGCGTAAGCGGGGGGACATCCACAGATACGCAGTATTTT. It translates to CASSVSGGTSTDTQYF.

V is TRBV4-1 and J is TRBJ2-7, with 7 bases that match TRBD1. The germline CDR1 and CDR2 sequences are MGHRA and YSYEKL. CDR3 length equals 14 residues. V lost 1 base to trimming and J lost 4 bases; unmatched junction nucleotides: 4. CDR3 sequence reads: CASSQVQTGYEQYV. As DNA, the CDR3 is TGCGCCAGCAGCCAAGTTCAGACAGGGTACGAGCAGTACGTC.

This clonotype appeared a few times. The chain uses TRBV6-1 and TRBJ1-6, with 7 bases fitting TRBD1. CDR3 length equals 13 residues. CDR1 and CDR2 (germline): MNHNS, SASEGT. The V and J ends lost 4 bases and 11 bases, in that order; junction bases with no gene match: 5. The CDR3 sequence: CASSVGQAPPLHF. The CDR3 DNA follows: TGTGCCAGCAGTGTTGGACAGGCACCACCCCTCCACTTT.

This sequence joins TRBV25-1 and TRBJ1-4; the match to TRBD1 covers 7 bases. The germline gives CDR1 MGHDK, CDR2 SYGVNS. After removal of 1 base from V and 7 bases from J, the junction contained 3 bases not matched to a gene. The CDR3 has 14 amino acids. The CDR3 coding sequence is TGTGCCAGCAGTGAATCGCGACAGGGTGAAAAACTGTTTTTT. It is translated as CASSESRQGEKLFF.